One and the same sample provided the 19 T cell receptor beta chains below, sequenced in a study of CD8 T cells in ankylosing spondylitis. One entry per CDR3 protein results from TCRdb running MiXCR on the 5' RACE reads. The repertoire holds 200,000 to 250,000 distinct CDR3 sequences, with 18% as singletons. Regarding the study as a whole: One TCR beta motif, made up of roughly eight highly homologous variants, appeared characteristic of ankylosing spondylitis blood.

The antigens of these receptors remain unknown. The specimen sequenced was blood, either unsorted or a sorted T cell fraction (not recorded which). These receptors all stem from a male donor with ankylosing spondylitis.

At least ten counts were recorded for this clonotype. V and J are TRBV5-1 and TRBJ2-7; 9 positions match TRBD1. Germline V gene sequence: CDR1 SGHRS, CDR2 YFSETQ. V shed 3 bases, J shed 2 bases, and the junction held 3 bases outside the gene matches. The CDR3 totals 14 residues. As DNA, the CDR3 is TGCGCCAGCAGCTGGACAGGGGACACCTACGAGCAGTACTTC. Protein product: CASSWTGDTYEQYF.

This chain joins TRBV4-3 and TRBJ2-1; the match to TRBD2 covers 7 bases. This CDR3 spans 16 amino acids. Looked up from germline, CDR1 is LGHNA and CDR2 is YSLEER. V gave up 4 bases and J gave up 4 bases; unmatched junction bases: 10. CDR3: CASSPRGPSGYNEQFF. CDR3 coding DNA: TGCGCCAGCAGCCCCAGAGGCCCTAGCGGATACAATGAGCAGTTCTTC.

This clonotype showed up just a few times. The J gene is TRBJ2-6, the V gene TRBV4-1, with D unresolved. This CDR3 contains 18 residues. Germline assignment: CDR1 MGHRA and CDR2 YSYEKL. V lost 0 bases and J 0 bases, leaving 12 bases between the germline ends. CDR3 sequence reads: CASSQDPMGHSGANVLTF. The DNA of the CDR3 is TGCGCCAGCAGCCAAGATCCAATGGGCCACTCTGGGGCCAACGTCCTGACTTTC.

The V and J genes are TRBV27 and TRBJ2-7; D is perhaps TRBD1 or TRBD2 (6 bases each). The ends were cut back, 3 bases at V and 0 bases at J, with 9 bases in the middle. Germline V CDR1 and CDR2: MNHEY, SMNVEV (reference sequence). The CDR3 is 14 amino acids. The CDR3 coding sequence is TGTGCCAGCAGTTTGAGGGGGGACTCCTACGAGCAGTACTTC. Protein sequence: CASSLRGDSYEQYF.

This clonotype was detected only a few times. This sequence joins TRBV7-9 and TRBJ2-7; D may match TRBD1 or TRBD2 (5 bases each). There are 14 residues in the CDR3. Trimming shortened V by 4 bases and J by 2 bases, and 12 bases separated the two germline ends. Germline CDR1 SEHNR, CDR2 FQNEAQ (reference sequence). For the CDR3, the DNA is TGTGCCAGCAGCTCCCGGGACCGTACCTACGAGCAGTACTTC. As protein: CASSSRDRTYEQYF.

CDR3 region: CASRGDTPSYEQYF. The CDR3 DNA reads TGTGCCAGCAGGGGGGACACCCCGTCCTACGAGCAGTACTTC. The V gene is TRBV12-3 or TRBV12-4, the J gene TRBJ2-7; weak D call: TRBD1 (6 bases). Trimming stripped 6 bases from V and 1 base from J, with 13 bases between. This CDR3 is 14 amino acids long.

CDR3 in DNA: TGCAGTGCTAGGTCCGGGACAGGGTCATACGAGCAGTACTTC. It encodes CSARSGTGSYEQYF. The chain couples TRBV20-1 to TRBJ2-7, with TRBD1 identical over 9 bases. This CDR3 contains 14 residues. From germline, CDR1 is DFQATT and CDR2 SNEGSKA (reference sequence). Unmatched junction bases numbered 7, after V lost 3 bases and J lost 4 bases.

This clonotype was counted between two and nine times. The chain uses TRBV6-5 and TRBJ1-1; 8 nucleotides agree with TRBD1. Germline assignment: CDR1 MNHEY and CDR2 SVGAGI. There are 16 residues in the CDR3. With V trimmed by 0 bases and J by 6 bases, 9 bases remained unmatched. DNA of the CDR3: TGTGCCAGCAGTTACTCACTCACAGGGGGGGGCCCTGAAGCTTTCTTT. Protein sequence: CASSYSLTGGGPEAFF.

The CDR3 nucleotides read TGTGCCAGCAGCCAGACCCGGGAGAGGCTCGAGCAGTACTTC. This sequence encodes CASSQTRERLEQYF. The gene calls are TRBV7-9 and TRBJ2-7; weak D call: TRBD2 (6 bases). The CDR3 is 14 residues long. V was shortened by 5 bases and J by 6 bases, with 17 bases between the two germline ends. Germline V gene data show CDR1 as SEHNR and CDR2 as FQNEAQ (reference sequence).

V and J are TRBV9 and TRBJ2-5, with no clear D. Germline V gene sequence: CDR1 SGDLS, CDR2 YYNGEE. Deletions cut 4 bases from V and 1 base from J, with 8 bases between. This CDR3 comprises 13 residues. DNA for the CDR3: TGTGCCAGCAGCCTCCGCAGCCAAGAGACCCAGTACTTC. Amino acid sequence: CASSLRSQETQYF.

V is TRBV4-1 and J is TRBJ1-1, with D possibly matching TRBD1 (5 bases). V gave up 3 bases and J gave up 2 bases, with 10 bases separating them. The CDR3 has 14 residues. Germline CDR1 reads MGHRA; CDR2 reads YSYEKL. CDR3 DNA: TGCGCCAGCAGCCACAGGGAGTTTAACACTGAAGCTTTCTTT. Its translation is CASSHREFNTEAFF.

Worth noting for this clonotype: The conserved phenylalanine or tryptophan is not found at the CDR3 terminus, so this likely reflects a read error. This chain joins TRBV12-5 and TRBJ2-5; the D is unclear. CDR1 and CDR2 from the germline V gene are LGHNT and FRNRAP. V gave up 1 base and J gave up 5 bases, with 2 bases separating them. This CDR3 is 11 amino acids long. CDR3 nucleotide sequence: TGTGCTAGTGGTTTGGGGGAGACCCAGTACTAC. This encodes CASGLGETQYY.

The J gene is TRBJ2-7, the V gene TRBV7-8, with TRBD2 identical over 7 bases. Losses at the gene ends were 3 bases for V and 3 bases for J; bases not matched to a gene: 5. CDR1 and CDR2 from the germline V gene are SGHVS and FQNEAQ. This CDR3 has 14 residues. This chain's CDR3 is CASSFKRGNYEQYF. DNA of the CDR3: TGTGCCAGCAGCTTCAAGCGGGGCAACTACGAGCAGTACTTC.

This clonotype was counted between two and nine times. This chain uses TRBV27 with TRBJ2-1; TRBD2 is a possible D gene (6 bases). The germline V gene has CDR1 MNHEY and CDR2 SMNVEV (reference sequence). This CDR3 is built from 13 residues. Trimming stripped 5 bases from V and 8 bases from J, with 13 bases between. The CDR3 here is CASSGDWGDEQFF. The CDR3 DNA reads as TGTGCCAGCAGTGGGGATTGGGGGGATGAGCAGTTCTTC.

This clonotype has only a few counts. This rearrangement joins TRBV3-1 to TRBJ2-2; D might be TRBD1 or TRBD2, each matching 6 bases. The CDR3 runs 18 residues. V lost 5 bases and J 3 bases, leaving 22 bases between the germline ends. CDR1 is LGHDT and CDR2 is YNNKEL in the germline V gene (reference sequence). CDR3 protein: CASSGRRGGPGHTGELFF. CDR3 sequence (DNA): TGTGCCAGCAGCGGAAGGCGAGGGGGGCCGGGTCACACCGGGGAGCTGTTTTTT.

V gene TRBV4-2 combines with J gene TRBJ2-1, with 8 positions matching TRBD1. The ends lost 4 bases at V and 8 bases at J; junction bases unmatched: 13. Germline V CDR1 and CDR2: LGHNA, YNFKEQ. The CDR3 spans 16 residues. The CDR3 here is CASSPLGLAGGDEQFF. The CDR3 DNA sequence: TGTGCCAGCAGCCCCTTAGGCCTAGCAGGGGGCGATGAGCAGTTCTTC.

This clonotype was seen more than once but under ten times. The J gene is TRBJ1-1, the V gene TRBV6-5, with D possibly matching TRBD1 (5 bases). Trimming removed 1 base at V and 4 bases at J, with 7 bases between. Germline V gene lookup returns CDR1 MNHEY and CDR2 SVGAGI. The length of the CDR3 is 13 residues. CDR3 sequence (DNA): TGTGCCAGCAGTTACTATGGGGGCACTGAAGCTTTCTTT. Its protein product is CASSYYGGTEAFF.

This clonotype was detected ten times or more. The chain's CDR3 is CASSAGLAAYNEQFF. CDR3 bases: TGTGCCAGCAGCGCGGGACTAGCAGCTTACAATGAGCAGTTCTTC. This chain joins TRBV7-3 and TRBJ2-1, with 9 bases matching TRBD2. CDR1 and CDR2 from the germline V gene are SGHTA and FQGTGA. The CDR3 is made up of 15 amino acids. V was clipped by 5 bases and J by 4 bases; unmatched bases: 6.

The sample holds many counts of this clonotype. The V gene is TRBV12-3 or TRBV12-4, the J gene TRBJ1-4, with D perhaps matching TRBD1 (5 bases). V shed 1 base and J shed 11 bases, with 11 bases lying between them. This CDR3 comprises 13 residues. As DNA, the CDR3 is TGTGCCAGCAGTTTAGGGGCGGGGACCAAACTGTTTTTT. Its protein is CASSLGAGTKLFF.